The following is a TCR beta chain sequence with its context. This clonotype was found a few times. The antigen it binds to is not known. Base-call qualities are not available, and no considerably larger clone is one nucleotide away. This sample stems from a study of patients and donors after allogeneic stem cell transplantation (dated by TCRdb to 2019 to 2021). Library preparation was by RT-PCR. Instrument used: NextSeq 550. TCRdb reworked the public reads: Q25 trimming with fastp, MiXCR clone assembly, productive beta chains retained. CDR3 protein duplicates are merged, each entry listing the most common genes and DNA. The sample profile shows approximately 220,000 distinct CDR3 sequences; around two fifths of them were found once. The ten largest clones take up roughly 10% of the sample. The clonotype comes from a human donor who was either an allogeneic HSCT recipient or a stem cell or donor lymphocyte infusion donor (not recorded which). It is not recorded whose cells these are; they may come from a transplant donor. The sequencing input was blood, either unsorted or a sorted T cell fraction (not recorded which).

The CDR3 here reads CASSLVGEGGNQPQHF. The DNA sequence reads TGTGCCAGCAGTTTAGTTGGAGAGGGGGGCAATCAGCCCCAGCATTTT. Here the chain combines TRBV12-3 or TRBV12-4 and TRBJ1-5, with TRBD1 tentatively as D gene (6 bases match). The CDR3 measures 16 amino acids from cysteine to phenylalanine. Left in the record is the CDR3 DNA by itself, 48 bases read in frame from the first base. A distance of 12 bases separates the germline ends of V and J, which lose 1 base and 2 bases respectively.